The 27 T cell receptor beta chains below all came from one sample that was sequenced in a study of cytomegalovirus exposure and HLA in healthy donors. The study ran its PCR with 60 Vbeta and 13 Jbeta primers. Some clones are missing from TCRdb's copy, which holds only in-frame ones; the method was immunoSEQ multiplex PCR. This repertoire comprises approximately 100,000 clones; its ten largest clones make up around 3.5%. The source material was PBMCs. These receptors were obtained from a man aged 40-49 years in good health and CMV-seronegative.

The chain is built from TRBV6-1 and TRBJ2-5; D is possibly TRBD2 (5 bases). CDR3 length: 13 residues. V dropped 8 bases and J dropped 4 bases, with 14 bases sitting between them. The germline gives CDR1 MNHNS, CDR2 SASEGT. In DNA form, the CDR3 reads TGTGCCAGCGGAGCAACGGGGAGAGAGACCCAGTACTTC. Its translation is CASGATGRETQYF.

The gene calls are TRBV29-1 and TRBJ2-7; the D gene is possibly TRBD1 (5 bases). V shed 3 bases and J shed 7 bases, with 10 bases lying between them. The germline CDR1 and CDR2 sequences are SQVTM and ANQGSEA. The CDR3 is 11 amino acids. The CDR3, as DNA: TGCAGCGTTGAGGGGCTAACGGAGCAGTACTTC. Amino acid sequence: CSVEGLTEQYF.

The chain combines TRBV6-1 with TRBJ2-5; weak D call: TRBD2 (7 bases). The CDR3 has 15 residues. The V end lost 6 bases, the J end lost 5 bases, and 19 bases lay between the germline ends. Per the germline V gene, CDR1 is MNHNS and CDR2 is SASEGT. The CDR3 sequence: CASSLGGAEGETQYF. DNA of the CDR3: TGTGCCAGCAGCTTAGGGGGGGCGGAGGGCGAGACCCAGTACTTC.

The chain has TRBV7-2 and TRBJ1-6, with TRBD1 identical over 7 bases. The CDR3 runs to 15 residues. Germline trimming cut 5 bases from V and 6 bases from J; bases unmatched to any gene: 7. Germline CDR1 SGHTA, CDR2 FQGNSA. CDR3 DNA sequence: TGTGCCAGCAGCGTAGGGCAGGGGGGTAATTCACCCCTCCACTTT. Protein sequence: CASSVGQGGNSPLHF.

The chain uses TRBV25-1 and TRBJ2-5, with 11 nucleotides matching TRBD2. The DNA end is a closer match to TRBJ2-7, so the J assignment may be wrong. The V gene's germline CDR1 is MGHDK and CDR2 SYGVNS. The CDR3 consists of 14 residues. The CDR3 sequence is CASSEFGTSGEQYF. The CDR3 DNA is TGTGCCAGCAGTGAATTTGGGACTAGCGGCGAGCAGTACTTC.

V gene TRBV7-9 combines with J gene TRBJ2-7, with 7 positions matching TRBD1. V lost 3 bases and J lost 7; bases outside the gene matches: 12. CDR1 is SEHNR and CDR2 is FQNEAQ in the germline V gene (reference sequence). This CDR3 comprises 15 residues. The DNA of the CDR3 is TGTGCCAGCAGCTTCCCAGGGGGACCTGGGGTAGAGCAGTACTTC. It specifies CASSFPGGPGVEQYF. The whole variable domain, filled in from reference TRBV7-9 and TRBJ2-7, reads DTGVSQNPRHKITKRGQNVTFRCDPISEHNRLYWYRQTLGQGPEFLTYFQNEAQLEKSRLLSDRFSAERPKGSFSTLEIQRTEQGDSAMYLCASSFPGGPGVEQYFGPGTRLTVT.

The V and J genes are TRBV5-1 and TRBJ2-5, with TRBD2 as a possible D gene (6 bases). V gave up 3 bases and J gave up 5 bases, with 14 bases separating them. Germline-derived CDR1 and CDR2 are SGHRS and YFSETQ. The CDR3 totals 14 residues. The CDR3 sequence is CASSWAGRGETQYF. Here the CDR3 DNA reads TGCGCCAGCAGCTGGGCCGGGAGAGGGGAGACCCAGTACTTC.

The chain's CDR3 is CACMVESLAKNIQYF. In DNA, the CDR3 is TGTGCTTGCATGGTCGAGTCCCTAGCCAAAAACATTCAGTACTTC. This sequence joins TRBV30 and TRBJ2-4, with D uncertain. CDR3 length: 15 amino acids. CDR1 is GTSNPN, CDR2 SVGIG, per germline (reference sequence).

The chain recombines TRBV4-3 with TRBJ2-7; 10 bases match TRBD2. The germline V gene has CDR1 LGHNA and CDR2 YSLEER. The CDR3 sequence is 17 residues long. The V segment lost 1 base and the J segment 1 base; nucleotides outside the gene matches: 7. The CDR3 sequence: CASSQVVSLAGSYEQYF. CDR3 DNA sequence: TGCGCCAGCAGCCAAGTGGTCTCACTAGCGGGGTCCTACGAGCAGTACTTC.

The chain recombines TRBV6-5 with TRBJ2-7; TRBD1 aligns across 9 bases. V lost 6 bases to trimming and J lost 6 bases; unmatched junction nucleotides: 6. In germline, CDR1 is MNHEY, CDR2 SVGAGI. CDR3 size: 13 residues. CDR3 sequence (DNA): TGTGCCAGCAGCCGGGACAGGGTTTCCGAGCAGTACTTC. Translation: CASSRDRVSEQYF.

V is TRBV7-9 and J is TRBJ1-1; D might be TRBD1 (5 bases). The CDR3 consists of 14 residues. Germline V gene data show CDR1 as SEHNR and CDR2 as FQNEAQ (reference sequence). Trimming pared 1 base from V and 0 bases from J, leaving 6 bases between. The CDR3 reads CASSLVRVNTEAFF. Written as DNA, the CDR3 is TGTGCCAGCAGCTTAGTCAGGGTGAACACTGAAGCTTTCTTT.

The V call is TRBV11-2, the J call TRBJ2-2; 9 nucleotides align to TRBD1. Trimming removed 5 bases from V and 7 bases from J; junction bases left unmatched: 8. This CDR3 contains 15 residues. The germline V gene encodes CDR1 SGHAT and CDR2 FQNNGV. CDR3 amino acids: CASSPGQGLGGELFF. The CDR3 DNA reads TGTGCCAGCAGCCCGGGACAGGGTTTAGGCGGGGAGCTGTTTTTT.

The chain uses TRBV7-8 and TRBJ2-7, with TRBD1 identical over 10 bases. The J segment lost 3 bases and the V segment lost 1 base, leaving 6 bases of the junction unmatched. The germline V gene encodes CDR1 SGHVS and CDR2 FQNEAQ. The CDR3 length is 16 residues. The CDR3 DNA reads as TGTGCCAGCAGCTTAGGTGGGACAGGGGTCCTCTACGAGCAGTACTTC. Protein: CASSLGGTGVLYEQYF.

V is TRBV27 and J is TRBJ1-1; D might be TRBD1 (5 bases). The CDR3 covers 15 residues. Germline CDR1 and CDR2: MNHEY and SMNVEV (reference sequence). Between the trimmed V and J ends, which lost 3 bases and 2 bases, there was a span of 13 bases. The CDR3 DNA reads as TGTGCCAGCAGTTTGAGGAGGGGCAGCAACACTGAAGCTTTCTTT. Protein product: CASSLRRGSNTEAFF.

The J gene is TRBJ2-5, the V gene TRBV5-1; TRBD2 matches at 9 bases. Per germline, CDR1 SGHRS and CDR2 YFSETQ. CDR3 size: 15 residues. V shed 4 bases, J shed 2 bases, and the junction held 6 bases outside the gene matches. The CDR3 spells CASSGGTSRQETQYF. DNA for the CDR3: TGCGCCAGCAGCGGGGGGACTAGCCGGCAAGAGACCCAGTACTTC. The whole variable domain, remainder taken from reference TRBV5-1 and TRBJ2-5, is KAGVTQTPRYLIKTRGQQVTLSCSPISGHRSVSWYQQTPGQGLQFLFEYFSETQRNKGNFPGRFSGRQFSNSRSEMNVSTLELGDSALYLCASSGGTSRQETQYFGPGTRLLVL.

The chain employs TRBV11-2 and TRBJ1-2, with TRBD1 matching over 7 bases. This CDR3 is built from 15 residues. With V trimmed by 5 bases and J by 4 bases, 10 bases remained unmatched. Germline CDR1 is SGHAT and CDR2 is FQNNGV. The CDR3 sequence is CASSPGRTGGYGYTF. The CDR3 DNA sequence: TGTGCCAGCAGCCCCGGACGGACAGGCGGCTATGGCTACACCTTC.

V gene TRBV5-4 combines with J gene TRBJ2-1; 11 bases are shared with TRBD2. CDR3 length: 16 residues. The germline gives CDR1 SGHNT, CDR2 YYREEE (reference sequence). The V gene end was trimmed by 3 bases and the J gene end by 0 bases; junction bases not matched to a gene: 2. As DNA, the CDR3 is TGTGCCAGCAGCTCGGGACTAGCGGACTCCTACAATGAGCAGTTCTTC. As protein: CASSSGLADSYNEQFF.

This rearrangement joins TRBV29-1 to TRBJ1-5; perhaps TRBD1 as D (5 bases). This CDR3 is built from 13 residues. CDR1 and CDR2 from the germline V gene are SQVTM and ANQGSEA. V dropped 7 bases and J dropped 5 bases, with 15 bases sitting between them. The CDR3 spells CSAVTAGDQPQHF. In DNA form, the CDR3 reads TGCAGCGCAGTGACAGCGGGGGATCAGCCCCAGCATTTT. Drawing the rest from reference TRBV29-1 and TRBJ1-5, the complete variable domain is SAVISQKPSRDICQRGTSLTIQCQVDSQVTMMFWYRQQPGQSLTLIATANQGSEATYESGFVIDKFPISRPNLTFSTLTVSNMSPEDSSIYLCSAVTAGDQPQHFGDGTRLSIL.

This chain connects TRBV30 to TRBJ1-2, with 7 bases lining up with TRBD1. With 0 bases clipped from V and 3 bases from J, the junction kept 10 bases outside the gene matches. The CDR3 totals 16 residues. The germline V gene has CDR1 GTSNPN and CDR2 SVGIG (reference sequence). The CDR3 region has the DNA TGTGCCTGGAGTGTACAGGGGCGAACCTTCTACTATGGCTACACCTTC. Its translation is CAWSVQGRTFYYGYTF.

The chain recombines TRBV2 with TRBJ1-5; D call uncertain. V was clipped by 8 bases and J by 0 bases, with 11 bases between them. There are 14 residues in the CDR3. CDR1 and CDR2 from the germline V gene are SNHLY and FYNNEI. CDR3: CASCVENSNQPQHF. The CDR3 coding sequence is TGTGCCAGCTGCGTTGAGAATAGCAATCAGCCCCAGCATTTT.

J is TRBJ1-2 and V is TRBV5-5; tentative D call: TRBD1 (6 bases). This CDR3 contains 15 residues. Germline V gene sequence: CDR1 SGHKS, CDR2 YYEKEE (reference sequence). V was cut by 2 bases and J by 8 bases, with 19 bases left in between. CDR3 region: CASSFPPGHPAGYTF. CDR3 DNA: TGTGCCAGCAGCTTTCCACCGGGACACCCGGCCGGCTACACCTTC.

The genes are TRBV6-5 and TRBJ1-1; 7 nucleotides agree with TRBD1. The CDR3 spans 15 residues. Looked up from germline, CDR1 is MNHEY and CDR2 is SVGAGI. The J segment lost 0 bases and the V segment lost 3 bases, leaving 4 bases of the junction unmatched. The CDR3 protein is CASSYSGQLNTEAFF. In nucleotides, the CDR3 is TGTGCCAGCAGTTATTCGGGACAGCTGAACACTGAAGCTTTCTTT.

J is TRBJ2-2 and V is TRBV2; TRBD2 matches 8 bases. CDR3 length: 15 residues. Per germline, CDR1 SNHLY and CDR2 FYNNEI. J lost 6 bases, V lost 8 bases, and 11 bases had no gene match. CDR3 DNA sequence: TGTGCCAGCGGTGTGGGACTAGTTTGGTCCGGGGAGCTGTTTTTT. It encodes CASGVGLVWSGELFF. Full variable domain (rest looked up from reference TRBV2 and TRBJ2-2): EPEVTQTPSHQVTQMGQEVILRCVPISNHLYFYWYRQILGQKVEFLVSFYNNEISEKSEIFDDQFSVERPDGSNFTLKIRSTKLEDSAMYFCASGVGLVWSGELFFGEGSRLTVL.

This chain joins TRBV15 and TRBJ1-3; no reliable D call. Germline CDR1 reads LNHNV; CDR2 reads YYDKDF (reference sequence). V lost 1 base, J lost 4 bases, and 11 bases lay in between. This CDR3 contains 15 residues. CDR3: CATSRAGPGGNTIYF. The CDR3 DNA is TGTGCCACCAGCAGAGCAGGCCCTGGGGGAAACACCATATATTTT.

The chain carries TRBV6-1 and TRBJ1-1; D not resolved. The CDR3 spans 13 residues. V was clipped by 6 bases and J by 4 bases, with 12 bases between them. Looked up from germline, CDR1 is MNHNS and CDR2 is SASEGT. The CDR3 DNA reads TGTGCCAGCAGGGAGATCTCGAGCACTGAAGCTTTCTTT. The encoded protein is CASREISSTEAFF.

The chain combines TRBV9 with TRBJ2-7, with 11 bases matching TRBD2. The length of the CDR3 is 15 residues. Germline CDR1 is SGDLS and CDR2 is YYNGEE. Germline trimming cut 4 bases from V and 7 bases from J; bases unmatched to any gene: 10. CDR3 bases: TGTGCCAGCAGCCCCGGGGGACTAGCGGCCGGGGAGCAGTACTTC. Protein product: CASSPGGLAAGEQYF.

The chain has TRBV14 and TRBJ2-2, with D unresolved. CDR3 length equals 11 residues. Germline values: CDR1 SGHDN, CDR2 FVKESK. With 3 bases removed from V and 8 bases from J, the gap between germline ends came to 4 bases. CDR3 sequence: CASSHEGELFF. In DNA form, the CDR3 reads TGTGCCAGCAGCCATGAGGGGGAGCTGTTTTTT.